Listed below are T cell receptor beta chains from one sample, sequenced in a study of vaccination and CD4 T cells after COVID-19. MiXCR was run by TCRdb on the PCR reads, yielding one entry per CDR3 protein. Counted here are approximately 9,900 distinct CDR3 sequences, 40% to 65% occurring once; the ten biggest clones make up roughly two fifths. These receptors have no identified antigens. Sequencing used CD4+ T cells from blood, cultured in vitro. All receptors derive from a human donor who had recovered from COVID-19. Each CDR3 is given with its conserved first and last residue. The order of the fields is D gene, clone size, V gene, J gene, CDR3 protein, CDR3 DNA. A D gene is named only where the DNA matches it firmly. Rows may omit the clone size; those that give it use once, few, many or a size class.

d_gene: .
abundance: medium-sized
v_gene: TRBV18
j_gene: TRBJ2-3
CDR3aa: CASSLHDRDTQYF
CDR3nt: TGTGCCAGCTCACTACATGACAGGGATACGCAGTATTTT

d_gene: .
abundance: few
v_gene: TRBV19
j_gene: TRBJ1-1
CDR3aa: CASSGASQGYMNTEAFF
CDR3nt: TGTGCCAGTAGCGGGGCCTCCCAGGGGTATATGAACACTGAAGCTTTCTTT

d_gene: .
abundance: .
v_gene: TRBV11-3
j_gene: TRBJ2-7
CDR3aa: CASSLPAGPESEQYF
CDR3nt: TGTGCCAGCAGCTTACCCGCGGGACCGGAAAGCGAGCAGTACTTC

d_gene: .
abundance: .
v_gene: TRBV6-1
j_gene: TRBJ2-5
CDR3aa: CASRGPVQETQYF
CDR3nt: TGTGCCAGCAGGGGTCCCGTTCAAGAGACCCAGTACTTC

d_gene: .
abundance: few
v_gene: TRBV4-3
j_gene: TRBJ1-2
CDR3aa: CASSQEEENYGYTF
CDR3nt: TGCGCCAGCAGCCAAGAAGAGGAGAACTATGGCTACACCTTC

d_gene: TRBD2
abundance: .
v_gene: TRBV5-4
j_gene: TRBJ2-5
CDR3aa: CASSPETSGGAGQYF
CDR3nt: TGTGCCAGCAGCCCGGAGACTAGCGGGGGGGCGGGCCAGTACTTC

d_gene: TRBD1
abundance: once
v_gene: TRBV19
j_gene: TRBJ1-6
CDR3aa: CASSIVLDRGKSPLHF
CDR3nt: TGTGCCAGTAGTATAGTCTTGGACAGGGGAAAATCACCCCTCCACTTT

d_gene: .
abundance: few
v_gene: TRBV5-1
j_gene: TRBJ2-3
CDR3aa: CASSLDLTTDTQYF
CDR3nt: TGCGCCAGCAGCTTGGACCTGACGACAGATACGCAGTATTTT

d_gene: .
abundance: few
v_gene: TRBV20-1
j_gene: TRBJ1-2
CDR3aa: CSAAGRDNYGYTF
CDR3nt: TGCAGTGCTGCCGGACGGGATAACTATGGCTACACCTTC

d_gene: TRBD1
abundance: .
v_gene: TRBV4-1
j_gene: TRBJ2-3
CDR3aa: CASSQVGTGTDTQYF
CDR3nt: TGCGCCAGCAGCCAAGTAGGGACAGGCACAGATACGCAGTATTTT

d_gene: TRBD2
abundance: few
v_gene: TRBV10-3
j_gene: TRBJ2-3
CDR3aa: CAISSPSGGITDTQYF
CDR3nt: TGTGCCATCAGTAGCCCTAGCGGGGGGATCACAGATACGCAGTATTTT

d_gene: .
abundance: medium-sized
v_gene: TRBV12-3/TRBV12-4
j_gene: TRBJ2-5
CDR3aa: CASSSSGVLGTQYF
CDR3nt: TGTGCCAGCAGTTCGTCGGGAGTCTTGGGGACCCAGTACTTC

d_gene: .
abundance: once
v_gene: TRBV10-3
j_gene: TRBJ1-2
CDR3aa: CAITPGSGGYTF
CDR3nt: TGTGCCATCACCCCAGGGAGTGGTGGCTACACCTTC

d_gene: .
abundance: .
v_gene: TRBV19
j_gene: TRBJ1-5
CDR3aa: CASSRGSNQPQHF
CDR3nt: TGTGCCAGTAGTCGGGGATCAAATCAGCCCCAGCATTTT

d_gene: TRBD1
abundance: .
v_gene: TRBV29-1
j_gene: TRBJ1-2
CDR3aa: CSVADRGNYGYTF
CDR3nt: TGCAGCGTTGCGGACAGGGGAAACTATGGCTACACCTTC

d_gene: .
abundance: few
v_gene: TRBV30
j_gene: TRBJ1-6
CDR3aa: CAWSVHGGPNSPLHF
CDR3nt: TGTGCCTGGAGTGTACATGGGGGGCCTAATTCACCCCTCCACTTT

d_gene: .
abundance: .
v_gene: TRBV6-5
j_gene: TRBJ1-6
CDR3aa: CASSYNTNRANSPLHF
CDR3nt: TGTGCCAGCAGTTACAATACAAACAGGGCGAATTCACCCCTCCACTTT

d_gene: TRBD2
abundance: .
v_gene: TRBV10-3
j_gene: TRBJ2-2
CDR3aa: CAIKSGANTGKLFF
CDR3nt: TGTGCCATCAAGAGCGGGGCCAACACCGGGAAGCTGTTTTTT

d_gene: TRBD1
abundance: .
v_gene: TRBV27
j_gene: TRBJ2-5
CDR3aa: CASSSTGGAQTQYF
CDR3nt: TGTGCCAGCAGTTCAACAGGGGGCGCCCAGACCCAGTACTTC

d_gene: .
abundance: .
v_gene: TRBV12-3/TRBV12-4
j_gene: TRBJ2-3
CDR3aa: CASRETDTQYF
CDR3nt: TGTGCCAGCAGGGAAACAGATACGCAGTATTTT

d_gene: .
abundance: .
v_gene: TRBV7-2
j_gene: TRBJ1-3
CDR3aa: CASSLMGRGTGNTIYF
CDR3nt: TGTGCCAGCAGCTTAATGGGACGGGGGACTGGAAACACCATATATTTT

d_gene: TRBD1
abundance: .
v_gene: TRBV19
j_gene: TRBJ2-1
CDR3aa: CASSNPGGPSYNEQFF
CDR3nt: TGTGCCAGTAGTAACCCAGGGGGCCCCTCCTACAATGAGCAGTTCTTC

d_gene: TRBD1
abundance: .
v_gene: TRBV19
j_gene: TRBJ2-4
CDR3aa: CASRSDRGQNIQYF
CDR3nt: TGTGCCAGTAGGTCGGACAGGGGGCAAAACATTCAGTACTTC

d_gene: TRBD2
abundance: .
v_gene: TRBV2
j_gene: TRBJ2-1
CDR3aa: CASSVSAGGPSKSYNEQFF
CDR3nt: TGTGCCAGCAGTGTATCTGCGGGGGGGCCGAGTAAGTCCTACAATGAGCAGTTCTTC

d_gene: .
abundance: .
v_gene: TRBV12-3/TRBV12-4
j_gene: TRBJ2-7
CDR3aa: CASSLTGNEQYF
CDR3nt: TGTGCCAGCAGTTTAACAGGGAACGAGCAGTACTTC

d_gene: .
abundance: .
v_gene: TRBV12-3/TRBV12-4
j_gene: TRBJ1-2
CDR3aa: CASSSRRGSYGYTF
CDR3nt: TGTGCCAGCAGCTCCCGAAGGGGGTCATATGGCTACACCTTC

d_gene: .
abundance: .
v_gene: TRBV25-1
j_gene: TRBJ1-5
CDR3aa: CASSEWEGRSQPQHF
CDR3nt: TGTGCCAGCAGTGAATGGGAGGGCCGCAGTCAGCCCCAGCATTTT

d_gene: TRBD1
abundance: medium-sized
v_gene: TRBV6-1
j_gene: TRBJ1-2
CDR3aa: CASSPRTGALGYTF
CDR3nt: TGTGCCAGCAGTCCGAGGACAGGGGCCCTTGGCTACACCTTC

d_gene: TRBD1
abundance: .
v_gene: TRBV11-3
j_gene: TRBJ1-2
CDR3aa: CASSLDRGQGRPSNYGYTF
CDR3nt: TGTGCCAGCAGCTTAGATAGGGGACAGGGAAGACCCAGTAACTATGGCTACACCTTC

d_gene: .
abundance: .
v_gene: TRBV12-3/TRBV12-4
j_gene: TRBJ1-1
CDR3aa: CASSLVSGVEAFF
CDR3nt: TGTGCCAGCAGTTTAGTGTCGGGGGTTGAAGCTTTCTTT

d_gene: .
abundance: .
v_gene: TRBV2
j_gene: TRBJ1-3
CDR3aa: CASSVGSSGNTIYF
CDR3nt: TGTGCCAGCAGTGTCGGGAGCTCTGGAAACACCATATATTTT

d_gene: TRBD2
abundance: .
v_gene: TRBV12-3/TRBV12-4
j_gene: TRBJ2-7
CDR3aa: CASSLAFESSGAHEQYF
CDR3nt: TGTGCCAGCAGTTTAGCGTTTGAATCTAGCGGGGCCCACGAGCAGTACTTC

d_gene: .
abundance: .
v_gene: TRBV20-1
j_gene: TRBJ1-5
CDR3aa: CSASWGANPPQHF
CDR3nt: TGCAGTGCTAGTTGGGGAGCGAATCCGCCCCAGCATTTT

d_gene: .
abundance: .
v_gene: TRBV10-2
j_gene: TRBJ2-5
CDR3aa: CASSESWDSEAQYF
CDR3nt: TGCGCCAGCAGTGAGTCTTGGGATTCGGAGGCCCAGTACTTC

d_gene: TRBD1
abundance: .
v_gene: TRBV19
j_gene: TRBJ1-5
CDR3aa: CASAGGADNQPQHF
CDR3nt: TGTGCCAGTGCAGGGGGCGCGGACAATCAGCCCCAGCATTTT

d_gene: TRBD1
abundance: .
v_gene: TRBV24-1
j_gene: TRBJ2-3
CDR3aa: CATSERGRGDTQYF
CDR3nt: TGTGCCACCAGTGAAAGGGGGCGAGGGGATACGCAGTATTTT

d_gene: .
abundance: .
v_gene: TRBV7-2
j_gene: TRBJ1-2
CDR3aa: CASGRDTVRGYTF
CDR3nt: TGTGCCAGCGGGCGGGACACCGTTCGGGGCTACACCTTC

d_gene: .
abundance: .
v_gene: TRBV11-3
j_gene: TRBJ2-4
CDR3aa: CASSLVGARGKNIQYF
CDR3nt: TGTGCCAGCAGCTTAGTCGGGGCGCGCGGCAAAAACATTCAGTACTTC

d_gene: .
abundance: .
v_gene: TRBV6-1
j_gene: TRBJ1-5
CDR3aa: CASSPRPNQPQHF
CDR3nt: TGTGCCAGCAGCCCCCGACCCAATCAGCCCCAGCATTTT

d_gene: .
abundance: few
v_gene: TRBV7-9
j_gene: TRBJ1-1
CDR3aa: CASSLVPPTQRWHVAFF
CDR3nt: TGTGCCAGCAGCTTAGTGCCCCCAACTCAACGGTGGCACGTCGCTTTCTTT

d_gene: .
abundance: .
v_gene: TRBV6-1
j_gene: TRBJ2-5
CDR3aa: CASSEVGATVAETQYF
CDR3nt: TGTGCCAGCAGTGAAGTGGGGGCAACTGTTGCAGAGACCCAGTACTTC

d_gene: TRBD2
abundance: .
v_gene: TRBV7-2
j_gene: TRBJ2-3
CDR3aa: CASSPRGLRLAGGVPDTQYF
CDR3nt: TGTGCCAGCAGCCCCAGAGGGCTGCGGCTAGCGGGGGGGGTCCCAGATACGCAGTATTTT

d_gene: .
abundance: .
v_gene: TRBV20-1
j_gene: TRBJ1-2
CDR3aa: CSARDRTSSWRAQVDGYTF
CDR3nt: TGCAGTGCTAGAGATAGGACCAGCAGTTGGAGGGCCCAAGTAGATGGCTACACCTTC

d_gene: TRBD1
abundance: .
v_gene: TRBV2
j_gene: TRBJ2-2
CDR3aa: CASIRDRGTGELFF
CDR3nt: TGTGCCAGCATCCGGGACAGGGGAACCGGGGAGCTGTTTTTT

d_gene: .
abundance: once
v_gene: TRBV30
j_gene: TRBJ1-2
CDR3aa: CAWSLRSNGYGYTF
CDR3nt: TGTGCCTGGAGTCTTCGATCGAACGGCTATGGCTACACCTTC

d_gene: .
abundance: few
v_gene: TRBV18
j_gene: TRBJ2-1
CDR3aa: CASSSDSYYNEQFF
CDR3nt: TGTGCCAGCTCATCCGACAGCTACTACAATGAGCAGTTCTTC

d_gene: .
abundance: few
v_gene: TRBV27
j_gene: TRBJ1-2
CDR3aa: CASSSFRGPSGYTF
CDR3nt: TGTGCCAGCAGTTCGTTCAGGGGCCCAAGTGGCTACACCTTC

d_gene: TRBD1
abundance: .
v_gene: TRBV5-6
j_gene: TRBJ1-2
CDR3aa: CASSLRRTGDNYGYTF
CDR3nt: TGTGCCAGCAGCTTACGCCGGACAGGGGATAACTATGGCTACACCTTC

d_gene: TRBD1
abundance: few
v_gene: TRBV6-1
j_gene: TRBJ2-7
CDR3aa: CASSGRTGLNGEQYF
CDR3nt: TGTGCCAGCAGTGGCCGGACAGGTTTAAACGGCGAGCAGTACTTC

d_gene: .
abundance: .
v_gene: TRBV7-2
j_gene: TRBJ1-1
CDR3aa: CASTPVRDTEAFF
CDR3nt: TGTGCCAGCACCCCAGTCAGGGACACTGAAGCTTTCTTT